This TCR beta chain was sequenced in a study of breast tumors, draining lymph nodes, adjacent tissues. TCRdb re-called the multiplex PCR reads with MiXCR, one entry per CDR3 protein. The profile shows fewer than 200,000 distinct CDR3 sequences, more than 25% of them singletons. This clonotype was counted many times. The lymph nodes were axillary draining lymph nodes from breast cancer patients. Trimming left V 7 bases short and J 8 bases short, with 23 bases between. Per the germline V gene, CDR1 is MNHEY and CDR2 is SVGAGI. The CDR3 has 16 residues. The sequenced material came from axillary lymph node tissue. The V and J genes are TRBV6-5 and TRBJ1-4; D perhaps matches TRBD1 (6 bases). The clonotype originates from a female donor with breast cancer. Some clones in this sample may be carry-over from other donors' samples. CDR3 sequence (DNA): TGTGCCAGCACCAAGTCGAGGGGGGGTTCGAAGGAAAAACTGTTTTTT. This encodes CASTKSRGGSKEKLFF.